The 20 T cell receptor beta chains below all came from one sample that was sequenced in a study of blood T cell repertoires in COVID-19. Measured with immunoSEQ multiplex PCR; TCRdb has only the in-frame clones, and not every one. The data show around 220,000 clones, 70% to 90% seen once. Source material: peripheral blood. These receptors were obtained from a man between 45 and 60 years old with acute or convalescent COVID-19.

The chain recombines TRBV6-5 with TRBJ1-2, with 9 bases lining up with TRBD1. Trimming at V came to 5 bases and at J to 7 bases, leaving 2 bases not matched to a gene. CDR1 MNHEY and CDR2 SVGAGI come from the germline V gene. The CDR3 spans 12 residues. CDR3 residues: CASSHRGLGYTF. The CDR3 DNA reads TGTGCCAGCAGTCACAGGGGGCTTGGCTACACCTTC.

The CDR3 coding sequence is TGTGCCAGCAGCCAAGAAGGCGGGCGGAACACTGAAGCTTTCTTT. It yields the protein CASSQEGGRNTEAFF. This chain uses TRBV3-1 (or the pseudogene TRBV3-2) with TRBJ1-1; D is unclear. Germline lookup yields CDR1 LGHDT and CDR2 YNNKEL (reference sequence). The CDR3 covers 15 residues. V was clipped by 0 bases and J by 1 base, with 9 bases between them.

The chain couples TRBV7-9 to TRBJ2-3, with unresolved D. The CDR3 contains 13 residues. Trimming removed 2 bases at V and 3 bases at J, with 6 bases between. CDR1 is SEHNR and CDR2 is FQNEAQ in the germline V gene (reference sequence). The CDR3 DNA follows: TGTGCCAGCAGCTTAATGAGTACAGATACGCAGTATTTT. Its protein is CASSLMSTDTQYF.

The V gene is TRBV6-5, the J gene TRBJ1-2; no clear D. Trimming cost V 5 bases and J 7 bases, with 20 bases left between them. Germline CDR1 MNHEY, CDR2 SVGAGI. The CDR3 runs to 15 residues. DNA of the CDR3: TGTGCCAGCAGTCTAGACGCGTCATTGTCCGCTGGCTACACCTTC. Translated: CASSLDASLSAGYTF.

The genes are TRBV18 and TRBJ2-2; the D is unclear. V lost 5 bases, J lost 0 bases, and 13 bases lay in between. The CDR3 length is 16 residues. CDR1 and CDR2 from the germline V gene are KGHSH and LQKENI. The CDR3 sequence: CASSVSSTANTGELFF. The DNA for the CDR3 is TGTGCCAGCTCAGTATCAAGCACCGCGAACACCGGGGAGCTGTTTTTT.

J is TRBJ1-3 and V is TRBV19; 7 bases agree with TRBD1. Germline V CDR1 and CDR2: LNHDA, SQIVND (reference sequence). J gave up 0 bases and V 7 bases, and 3 bases lay outside the gene matches. This CDR3 is built from 14 residues. The CDR3: CASTSGGSGNTIYF. DNA for the CDR3: TGTGCCAGTACCTCAGGGGGCTCTGGAAACACCATATATTTT.

This clone has a single count. CDR3 protein: CASSGQQGHSYEQYF. Here the CDR3 DNA reads TGTGCCAGCAGCGGACAACAGGGTCATTCCTACGAGCAGTACTTC. This chain joins TRBV9 and TRBJ2-7, with D perhaps TRBD1 (6 bases). Germline CDR1 and CDR2: SGDLS and YYNGEE. Deletions cut 3 bases from V and 1 base from J, with 14 bases between. The CDR3 has 15 amino acids.

V is TRBV14 and J is TRBJ1-2; the D is unclear. The CDR3 is made up of 13 amino acids. V was clipped by 7 bases and J by 5 bases, with 14 bases between them. Per germline, CDR1 SGHDN and CDR2 FVKESK. The DNA of the CDR3 is TGTGCCAGCACGGGGTCGAACCCTTATGGCTACACCTTC. Its protein is CASTGSNPYGYTF.

The chain has TRBV7-3 and TRBJ2-3; 9 bases match TRBD1. Per the germline V gene, CDR1 is SGHTA and CDR2 is FQGTGA. This CDR3 is 13 amino acids long. Unmatched junction bases numbered 2, after V lost 9 bases and J lost 1 base. This chain's CDR3 is CASRTGGTDTQYF. The DNA of the CDR3 is TGTGCCAGTCGGACAGGGGGCACAGATACGCAGTATTTT. Combining the CDR3 with reference TRBV7-3 and TRBJ2-3 gives the whole variable domain GAGVSQTPSNKVTEKGKYVELRCDPISGHTALYWYRQSLGQGPEFLIYFQGTGAADDSGLPNDRFFAVRPEGSVSTLKIQRTERGDSAVYLCASRTGGTDTQYFGPGTRLTVL.

The chain recombines TRBV25-1 with TRBJ2-1, with 9 bases lining up with TRBD2. After removal of 0 bases from V and 4 bases from J, the junction contained 7 bases not matched to a gene. This CDR3 has 17 residues. From germline, CDR1 is MGHDK and CDR2 SYGVNS. CDR3 amino acids: CASSEYSSGGLYNEQFF. The CDR3 region has the DNA TGTGCCAGCAGTGAATATAGTAGCGGGGGCCTTTACAATGAGCAGTTCTTC.

Notes on this clone: This CDR3 is also generated by other DNA sequences in the sample. This sequence joins TRBV5-1 and TRBJ1-1; weak D call: TRBD1 (5 bases). The CDR3 extends over 15 amino acids. The V gene lost 0 bases and the J gene lost 0 bases, with 9 bases spanning the gap. Germline V CDR1 and CDR2: SGHRS, YFSETQ. CDR3 protein: CASSLAAGVNTEAFF. The CDR3 region has the DNA TGCGCCAGCAGCTTGGCGGCGGGGGTGAACACTGAAGCTTTCTTT.

The chain carries TRBV7-3 and TRBJ2-6; TRBD1 aligns across 7 bases. The CDR3 consists of 17 residues. In germline, CDR1 is SGHTA, CDR2 FQGTGA. The junction had 6 bases not matched to a gene; V was cut back by 2 bases and J by 2 bases. CDR3 sequence: CASSLSPGTAGANVLTF. The CDR3 DNA follows: TGTGCCAGCAGCTTATCCCCGGGGACAGCTGGGGCCAACGTCCTGACTTTC.

The chain links TRBV5-1 to TRBJ2-1, with 9 bases lining up with TRBD2. V shed 4 bases, J shed 7 bases, and the junction held 15 bases outside the gene matches. The CDR3 contains 17 residues. Germline V gene sequence: CDR1 SGHRS, CDR2 YFSETQ. CDR3 residues: CASSPPPGGGGANEQFF. CDR3 sequence (DNA): TGCGCCAGCAGCCCCCCCCCGGGCGGCGGGGGGGCGAATGAGCAGTTCTTC.

The DNA for the CDR3 is TGTGCCTGGAGTTGGGCGAACACTGAAGCTTTCTTT. Translation gives CAWSWANTEAFF. The chain links TRBV30 to TRBJ1-1, with D unclear. Germline values: CDR1 GTSNPN, CDR2 SVGIG (reference sequence). V was pared by 2 bases and J by 1 base, with 5 bases between. CDR3 length: 12 residues. The variable domain in full, completed from reference TRBV30 and TRBJ1-1, reads SQTIHQWPATLVQPVGSPLSLECTVEGTSNPNLYWYRQAAGRGLQLLFYSVGIGQISSEVPQNLSASRPQDRQFILSSKKLLLSDSGFYLCAWSWANTEAFFGQGTRLTVV.

The chain couples TRBV7-9 to TRBJ2-1, with a weak D call TRBD2 (5 bases). Trimming took off 5 bases at V and 11 bases at J, with 25 bases between the two ends. Germline CDR1 SEHNR, CDR2 FQNEAQ (reference sequence). CDR3 length equals 16 residues. The CDR3 region has the DNA TGTGCCAGCAGCCGAACAGTCCCCCCCGGGGTGTTTAAGCAGTTCTTC. Encoded protein: CASSRTVPPGVFKQFF.

The count of this clone is one. This sequence joins TRBV19 and TRBJ2-7, with D possibly being TRBD1 (6 bases). The CDR3 runs to 12 residues. V was shortened by 8 bases and J by 3 bases, with 11 bases between the two germline ends. The germline gives CDR1 LNHDA, CDR2 SQIVND (reference sequence). CDR3 protein: CASSGHIYEQYF. For the CDR3, the DNA is TGTGCCAGTTCGGGACACATCTACGAGCAGTACTTC.

J is TRBJ1-6 and V is TRBV25-1; 7 bases align to TRBD1. The CDR3 spans 14 residues. Germline CDR1 is MGHDK and CDR2 is SYGVNS. V was pared by 5 bases and J by 8 bases, with 6 bases of the junction left unmatched. CDR3 residues: CASSTRTGYSPLHF. CDR3 in DNA: TGTGCCAGCAGTACCCGGACAGGATATTCACCCCTCCACTTT. Combining the CDR3 with reference TRBV25-1 and TRBJ1-6 gives the whole variable domain EADIYQTPRYLVIGTGKKITLECSQTMGHDKMYWYQQDPGMELHLIHYSYGVNSTEKGDLSSESTVSRIRTEHFPLTLESARPSHTSQYLCASSTRTGYSPLHFGNGTRLTVT.

The chain links TRBV19 to TRBJ1-6; TRBD1 agrees at 7 bases. From germline, CDR1 is LNHDA and CDR2 SQIVND (reference sequence). The CDR3 is 15 residues long. J lost 9 bases, V lost 3 bases, and 8 bases had no gene match. CDR3 nucleotide sequence: TGTGCCAGTAGTATTGGGGGACAGTTGGGTTCACCCCTCCACTTT. Translation: CASSIGGQLGSPLHF.

The J gene is TRBJ1-2, the V gene TRBV9; 9 bases align to TRBD1. V dropped 4 bases and J dropped 8; count of bases not matched to a gene: 9. The CDR3 extends over 14 amino acids. Germline CDR1 SGDLS, CDR2 YYNGEE. The CDR3 sequence is CASSRGQGRVGYTF. The CDR3 DNA reads TGTGCCAGCAGCCGTGGACAGGGGAGGGTAGGCTACACCTTC.

The chain has TRBV4-1 and TRBJ1-2; no reliable D call. The V gene lost 0 bases and the J gene lost 4 bases, with 9 bases spanning the gap. The V gene's germline CDR1 is MGHRA and CDR2 YSYEKL. The length of the CDR3 is 14 residues. The CDR3 sequence: CASSQDNGFYGYTF. The CDR3 nucleotides read TGCGCCAGCAGCCAAGATAACGGGTTCTATGGCTACACCTTC.